One sample yielded the 13 T cell receptor beta chains listed below, sequenced in a study of cytomegalovirus exposure and HLA in healthy donors. PCR used 60 Vbeta primers and 13 Jbeta primers. Produced via immunoSEQ multiplex PCR; TCRdb's table is partial and in-frame only. The sample includes more than 200,000 clones, 82% of them seen just once. Sequencing was done on a sample of PBMCs. Every receptor here comes from a man between 40 and 49 years old in good health and CMV-seropositive.

In its sample, this clone was seen a few times. The CDR3 sequence: CASSPTPGLLNNEQFF. DNA of the CDR3: TGTGCCAGCAGCCCGACGCCGGGACTTCTAAACAATGAGCAGTTCTTC. This chain connects TRBV7-9 to TRBJ2-1; the D gene is possibly TRBD2 (6 bases). The CDR3 length is 16 residues. Deletions cut 5 bases from V and 5 bases from J, with 19 bases between. Germline-derived CDR1 and CDR2 are SEHNR and FQNEAQ (reference sequence).

J is TRBJ2-1 and V is TRBV2, with 9 bases aligning to TRBD2. The CDR3 covers 15 residues. With 5 bases clipped from V and 4 bases from J, the junction kept 6 bases outside the gene matches. The germline CDR1 and CDR2 sequences are SNHLY and FYNNEI. The CDR3 DNA is TGTGCCAGCAGTTTAGCGGGAGTCGGGTACAATGAGCAGTTCTTC. Its translation: CASSLAGVGYNEQFF.

The chain combines TRBV18 with TRBJ1-1, with D perhaps TRBD1 (5 bases). V dropped 3 bases and J dropped 5 bases, with 10 bases sitting between them. Germline V gene lookup returns CDR1 KGHSH and CDR2 LQKENI. The CDR3 totals 13 residues. The CDR3 region is CASSPQGSTEAFF. The CDR3 coding sequence is TGTGCCAGCTCACCTCAGGGTAGTACTGAAGCTTTCTTT. Drawing the rest from reference TRBV18 and TRBJ1-1, the complete variable domain is NAGVMQNPRHLVRRRGQEARLRCSPMKGHSHVYWYRQLPEEGLKFMVYLQKENIIDESGMPKERFSAEFPKEGPSILRIQQVVRGDSAAYFCASSPQGSTEAFFGQGTRLTVV.

The genes are TRBV28 and TRBJ2-7, with 8 bases aligning to TRBD2. V shed 4 bases and J 4 bases; nucleotides not matched to a gene: 6. The CDR3 spans 14 residues. CDR1 MDHEN and CDR2 SYDVKM come from the germline V gene. CDR3 nucleotides: TGTGCCAGCAGTTATAGCGGGACTCGTTACGAGCAGTACTTC. Translating it yields CASSYSGTRYEQYF.

The V gene is TRBV30, the J gene TRBJ2-2; possible D gene TRBD2, 6 bases. The CDR3 loop spans 17 amino acids. In germline, CDR1 is GTSNPN, CDR2 SVGIG (reference sequence). V lost 4 bases and J 6 bases, leaving 24 bases between the germline ends. CDR3 sequence: CAWTGGVGGGFSGELFF. For the CDR3, the DNA is TGTGCCTGGACGGGTGGGGTCGGGGGAGGATTTTCCGGGGAGCTGTTTTTT. The variable domain in full, completed from reference TRBV30 and TRBJ2-2, reads SQTIHQWPATLVQPVGSPLSLECTVEGTSNPNLYWYRQAAGRGLQLLFYSVGIGQISSEVPQNLSASRPQDRQFILSSKKLLLSDSGFYLCAWTGGVGGGFSGELFFGEGSRLTVL.

The chain combines TRBV10-3 with TRBJ2-3; no definite D call. V was pared by 2 bases and J by 0 bases, with 9 bases between. Germline V lookup: CDR1 ENHRY, CDR2 SYGVKD. The CDR3 covers 15 residues. In nucleotides, the CDR3 is TGTGCCATCAGTGAGCCTGCGGTTAGCACAGATACGCAGTATTTT. It is translated as CAISEPAVSTDTQYF.

This chain uses TRBV7-9 with TRBJ2-1; 8 bases align to TRBD2. The CDR3 consists of 17 residues. V shed 5 bases, J shed 5 bases, and the junction held 14 bases outside the gene matches. Germline V gene data show CDR1 as SEHNR and CDR2 as FQNEAQ (reference sequence). The CDR3 region has the DNA TGTGCCAGCAGCGGGAGCCTCGGGACTAGACCAAACAATGAGCAGTTCTTC. As protein: CASSGSLGTRPNNEQFF.

This chain joins TRBV12-5 and TRBJ2-2; D gene unclear. This CDR3 has 14 residues. Germline CDR1 reads LGHNT; CDR2 reads FRNRAP. Trimming cost V 6 bases and J 6 bases, with 14 bases left between them. The CDR3 loop reads CASGTWNGPGELFF. The DNA of the CDR3 is TGTGCTAGTGGCACCTGGAATGGGCCCGGGGAGCTGTTTTTT.

The genes are TRBV13 and TRBJ2-5, with 10 bases identical to TRBD2. J was trimmed by 5 bases and V by 5 bases; bases with no gene match: 5. CDR1 and CDR2 (germline): PRHDT, FYEKMQ (reference sequence). The CDR3 is 14 residues long. The CDR3 loop is CASSKAGGPETQYF. CDR3 coding DNA: TGTGCCAGCAGCAAAGCGGGAGGGCCGGAGACCCAGTACTTC.

The CDR3 loop reads CAWSALGLDYEQYF. The CDR3 bases are TGTGCCTGGAGTGCACTAGGATTGGACTACGAGCAGTACTTC. This chain uses TRBV30 with TRBJ2-7; D is possibly TRBD2 (5 bases). Germline V gene data show CDR1 as GTSNPN and CDR2 as SVGIG (reference sequence). V was pared by 1 base and J by 3 bases, with 13 bases between. The CDR3 runs to 14 residues. The entire variable domain, with the rest obtained from reference TRBV30 and TRBJ2-7, is as follows: SQTIHQWPATLVQPVGSPLSLECTVEGTSNPNLYWYRQAAGRGLQLLFYSVGIGQISSEVPQNLSASRPQDRQFILSSKKLLLSDSGFYLCAWSALGLDYEQYFGPGTRLTVT.

The chain has TRBV7-9 and TRBJ2-1, with 9 bases fitting TRBD2. V trimming: 5 bases; J trimming: 5 bases; junction bases outside the gene matches: 10. The CDR3 extends over 16 amino acids. Looked up from germline, CDR1 is SEHNR and CDR2 is FQNEAQ (reference sequence). The CDR3 sequence is CASSPKSGRSNNEQFF. CDR3 sequence (DNA): TGTGCCAGCAGCCCAAAAAGCGGGAGGTCCAACAATGAGCAGTTCTTC.

The chain combines TRBV23-1 with TRBJ1-1; TRBD1 might be the D (6 bases). TRBV23-1 is an ORF, and what it does is uncertain. V dropped 6 bases and J dropped 1 base, with 15 bases sitting between them. CDR3 length equals 15 residues. The CDR3 sequence is CASRPRGHPNTEAFF. CDR3 bases: TGCGCCAGCAGACCCAGGGGACACCCGAACACTGAAGCTTTCTTT.

The V gene is TRBV5-1, the J gene TRBJ1-3; no reliable D call. CDR1 and CDR2 (germline): SGHRS, YFSETQ. Deletions cut 0 bases from V and 3 bases from J, with 10 bases between. CDR3 size: 15 residues. This chain's CDR3 is CASSLATGIGNTIYF. The CDR3, as DNA: TGCGCCAGCAGCTTGGCCACGGGGATTGGAAACACCATATATTTT.